Sequencing of this T cell receptor beta chain was carried out in a study of Ad26.COV2.S vaccination and SARS-CoV-2 variants. Whole-study results and caveats: Relative to placebo recipients, vaccine recipients exhibited elevated spike-specific TCR breadth. Possibly, TCR breadth and depth analyses underestimated total T cell responses.

The treatment was: around 19 received Ad26.COV2.S at low or high dose, single or two shots; about 5 received placebo; per-sample allocation not given. The study sampled participants on day 63 after the first vaccine or placebo injection. Boston hosted the donor, who was an adult aged 18-55 years. Vaccination employed an Ad26 vector expressing the Wuhan-strain SARS-CoV-2 spike. Germline lookup yields CDR1 SNHLY and CDR2 FYNNEI. The length of the CDR3 is 14 residues. TCRdb's copy holds only in-frame clones and misses some; the assay was immunoSEQ multiplex PCR. The sample holds 300,000 to 450,000 clones, about 88% seen once. Worth noting for this clone: Its target is unknown. This clone may be a read error of a much larger clone one base away. Additional DNA sequences in this sample encode the identical CDR3.

Sequencing was performed on peripheral blood, taken in a trial of Ad26.COV2.S vaccine versus placebo. This TCR was recovered from a person between 18 and 60 years old who received the Ad26.COV2.S COVID-19 vaccine or a placebo. V gene TRBV2 combines with J gene TRBJ2-2, with D possibly being TRBD1 (6 bases). In DNA, the CDR3 is TGTGCCAGCAGTGAAGTAGGGGGAATGGGGGAACTGTTTTTT. Its translation: CASSEVGGMGELFF.